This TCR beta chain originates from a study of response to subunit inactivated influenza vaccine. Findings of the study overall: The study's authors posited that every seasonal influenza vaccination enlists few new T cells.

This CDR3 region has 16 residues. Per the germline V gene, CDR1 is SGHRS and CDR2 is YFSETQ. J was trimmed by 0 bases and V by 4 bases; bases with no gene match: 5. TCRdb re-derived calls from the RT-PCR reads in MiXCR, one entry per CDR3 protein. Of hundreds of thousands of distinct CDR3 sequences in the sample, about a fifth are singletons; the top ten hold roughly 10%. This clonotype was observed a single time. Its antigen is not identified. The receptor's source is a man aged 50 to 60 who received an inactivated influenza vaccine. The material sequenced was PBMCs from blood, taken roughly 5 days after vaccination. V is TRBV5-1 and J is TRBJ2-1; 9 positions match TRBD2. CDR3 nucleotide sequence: TGCGCCAGCAGCCCTGGGCGGGGGGGCTCCTACAATGAGCAGTTCTTC. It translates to CASSPGRGGSYNEQFF.